This record concerns one TCR beta chain sequence. The sample originates from a study of control samples from healthy donors and cancer patients. Sequencing was performed with immunoSEQ multiplex PCR; in TCRdb, only in-frame clones are kept and a portion is missing. The table shows about 77,000 clones, with 92% occurring only once. V lost 6 bases to trimming and J lost 5 bases; unmatched junction nucleotides: 8. Germline V gene data show CDR1 as MNHNY and CDR2 as SVGAGI (reference sequence). The CDR3 is made up of 16 amino acids. The chain joins TRBV6-6 to TRBJ2-2; 11 bases fit TRBD2. The receptor was derived from a woman in her sixties in good health. The material sequenced was blood. CDR3 sequence reads: CASSATSGRYTGELFF. The CDR3 bases are TGTGCCAGCAGCGCCACTAGCGGGAGATATACCGGGGAGCTGTTTTTT.